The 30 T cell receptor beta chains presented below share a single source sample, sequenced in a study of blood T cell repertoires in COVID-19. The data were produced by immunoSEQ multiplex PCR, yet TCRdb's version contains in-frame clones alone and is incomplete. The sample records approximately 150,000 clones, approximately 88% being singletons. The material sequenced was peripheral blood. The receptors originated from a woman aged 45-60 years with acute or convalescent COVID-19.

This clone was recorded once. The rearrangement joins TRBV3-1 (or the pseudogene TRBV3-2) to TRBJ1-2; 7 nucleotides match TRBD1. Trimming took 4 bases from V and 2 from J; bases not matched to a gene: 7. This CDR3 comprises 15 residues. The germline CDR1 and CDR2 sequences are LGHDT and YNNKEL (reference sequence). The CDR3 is CASSREQGRNYGYTF. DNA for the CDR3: TGTGCCAGCAGCCGAGAACAGGGGAGAAACTATGGCTACACCTTC.

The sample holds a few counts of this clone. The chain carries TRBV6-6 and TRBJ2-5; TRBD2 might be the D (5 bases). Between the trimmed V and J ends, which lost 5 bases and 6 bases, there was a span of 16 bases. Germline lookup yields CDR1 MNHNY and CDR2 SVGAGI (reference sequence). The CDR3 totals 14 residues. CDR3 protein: CASSGSGNIKTQYF. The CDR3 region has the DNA TGTGCCAGCAGTGGGTCGGGGAACATAAAGACCCAGTACTTC.

In DNA, the CDR3 is TGTGCTAGTGGCTTTCCTGGCTCACCCGGCAGGCGGGGGCCCTACGAGCAGTACTTC. Amino acids: CASGFPGSPGRRGPYEQYF. The rearrangement links TRBV12-5 to TRBJ2-7; possible D gene TRBD2, 7 bases. The V end was cut by 6 bases, the J end by 2 bases, with 29 bases between. CDR1 is LGHNT and CDR2 is FRNRAP in the germline V gene. There are 19 residues in the CDR3.

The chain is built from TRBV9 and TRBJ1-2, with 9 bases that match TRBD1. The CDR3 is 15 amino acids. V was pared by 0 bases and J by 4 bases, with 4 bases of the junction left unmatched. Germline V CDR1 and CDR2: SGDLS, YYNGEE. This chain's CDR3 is CASSVVRQGGYGYTF. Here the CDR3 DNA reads TGTGCCAGCAGCGTAGTCCGACAGGGGGGCTATGGCTACACCTTC.

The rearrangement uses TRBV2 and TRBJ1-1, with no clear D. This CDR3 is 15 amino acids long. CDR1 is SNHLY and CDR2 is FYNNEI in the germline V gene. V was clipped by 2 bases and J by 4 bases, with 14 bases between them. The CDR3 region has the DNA TGTGCCAGCAGTGAAAGGGAGGAGGGAATCACTGAAGCTTTCTTT. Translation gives CASSEREEGITEAFF.

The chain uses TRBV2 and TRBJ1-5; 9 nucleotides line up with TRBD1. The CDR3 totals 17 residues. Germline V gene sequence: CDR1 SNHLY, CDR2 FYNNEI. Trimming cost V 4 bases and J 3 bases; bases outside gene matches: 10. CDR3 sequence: CASSVSPGQGINQPQHF. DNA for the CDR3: TGTGCCAGCAGTGTATCCCCGGGACAGGGAATCAATCAGCCCCAGCATTTT.

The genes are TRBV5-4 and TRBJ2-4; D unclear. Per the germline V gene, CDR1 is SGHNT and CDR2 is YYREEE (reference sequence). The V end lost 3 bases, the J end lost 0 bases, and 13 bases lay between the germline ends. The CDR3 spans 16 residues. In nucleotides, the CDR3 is TGTGCCAGCAGCTCGCAAGATGAACTAGCCAAAAACATTCAGTACTTC. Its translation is CASSSQDELAKNIQYF. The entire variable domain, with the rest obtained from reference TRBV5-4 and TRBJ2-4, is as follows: ETGVTQSPTHLIKTRGQQVTLRCSSQSGHNTVSWYQQALGQGPQFIFQYYREEENGRGNFPPRFSGLQFPNYSSELNVNALELDDSALYLCASSSQDELAKNIQYFGAGTRLSVL.

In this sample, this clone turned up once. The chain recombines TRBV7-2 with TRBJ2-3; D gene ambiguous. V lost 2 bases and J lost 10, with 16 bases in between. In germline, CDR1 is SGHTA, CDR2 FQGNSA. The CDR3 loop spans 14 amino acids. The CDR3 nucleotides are TGTGCCAGCAGCTTACTTGGGCCATCCGACGCGCAGTATTTT. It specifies CASSLLGPSDAQYF.

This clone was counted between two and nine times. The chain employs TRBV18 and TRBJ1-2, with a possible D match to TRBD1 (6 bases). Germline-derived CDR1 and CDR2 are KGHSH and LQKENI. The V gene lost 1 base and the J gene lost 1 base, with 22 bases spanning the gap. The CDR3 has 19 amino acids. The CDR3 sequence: CASSPLQGTNPTNNYGYTF. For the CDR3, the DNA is TGTGCCAGCTCACCACTTCAAGGGACAAACCCAACCAATAACTATGGCTACACCTTC.

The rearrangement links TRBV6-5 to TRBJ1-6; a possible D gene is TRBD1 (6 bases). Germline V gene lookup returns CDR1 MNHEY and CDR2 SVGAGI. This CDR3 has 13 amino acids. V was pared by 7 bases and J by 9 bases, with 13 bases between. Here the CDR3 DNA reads TGTGCCAGCAACGACAGGTCTACTTCACCCCTCCACTTT. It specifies CASNDRSTSPLHF.

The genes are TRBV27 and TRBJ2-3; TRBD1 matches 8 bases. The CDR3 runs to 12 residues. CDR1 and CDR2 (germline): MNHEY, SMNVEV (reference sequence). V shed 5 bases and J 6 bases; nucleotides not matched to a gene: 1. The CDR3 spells CASSRTGDTQYF. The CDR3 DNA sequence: TGTGCCAGCAGTAGGACAGGGGATACGCAGTATTTT.

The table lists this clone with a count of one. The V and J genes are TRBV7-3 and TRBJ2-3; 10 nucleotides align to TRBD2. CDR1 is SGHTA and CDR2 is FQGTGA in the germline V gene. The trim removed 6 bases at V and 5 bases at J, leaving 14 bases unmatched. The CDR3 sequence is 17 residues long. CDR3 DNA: TGTGCCAGCAGTCTTGCACCGAGCGGGGGGGCGGTAGATACGCAGTATTTT. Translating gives CASSLAPSGGAVDTQYF.

The CDR3 sequence is CASSSLAGVPTDTQYF. CDR3 nucleotides: TGTGCCAGCAGCTCACTAGCGGGGGTTCCCACAGATACGCAGTATTTT. The V gene is TRBV11-2, the J gene TRBJ2-3; 11 bases map to TRBD2. Germline V gene sequence: CDR1 SGHAT, CDR2 FQNNGV. The J segment lost 2 bases and the V segment lost 4 bases, leaving 5 bases of the junction unmatched. The CDR3 extends over 16 amino acids.

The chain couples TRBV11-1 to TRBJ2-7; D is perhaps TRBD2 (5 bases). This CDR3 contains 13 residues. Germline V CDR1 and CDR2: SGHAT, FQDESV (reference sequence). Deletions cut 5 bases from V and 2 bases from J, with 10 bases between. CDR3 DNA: TGTGCCAGCAGCCGGACTTCGGCCTACGAGCAGTACTTC. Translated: CASSRTSAYEQYF.

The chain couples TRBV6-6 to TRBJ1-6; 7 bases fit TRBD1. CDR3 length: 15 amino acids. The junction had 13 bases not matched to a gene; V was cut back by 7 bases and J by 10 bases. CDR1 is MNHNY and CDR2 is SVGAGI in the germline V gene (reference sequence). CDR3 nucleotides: TGTGCCAGCACCCCTCCCGGGGACAGCTCATCACCCCTCCACTTT. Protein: CASTPPGDSSSPLHF.

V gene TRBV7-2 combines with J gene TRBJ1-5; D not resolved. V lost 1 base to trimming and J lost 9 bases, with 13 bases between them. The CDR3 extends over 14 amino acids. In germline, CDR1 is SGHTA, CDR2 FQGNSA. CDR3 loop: CASSLGSRLRPQHF. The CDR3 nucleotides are TGTGCCAGCAGCTTAGGTAGCCGACTACGGCCCCAGCATTTT. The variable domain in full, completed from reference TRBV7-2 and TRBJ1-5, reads GAGVSQSPSNKVTEKGKDVELRCDPISGHTALYWYRQSLGQGLEFLIYFQGNSAPDKSGLPSDRFSAERTGGSVSTLTIQRTQQEDSAVYLCASSLGSRLRPQHFGDGTRLSIL.

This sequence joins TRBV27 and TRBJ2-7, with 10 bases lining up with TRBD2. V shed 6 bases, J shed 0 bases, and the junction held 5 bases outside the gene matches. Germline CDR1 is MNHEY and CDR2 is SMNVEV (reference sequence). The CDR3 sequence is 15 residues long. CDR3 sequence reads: CASRGAGGLSYEQYF. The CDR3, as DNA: TGTGCCAGCAGAGGAGCGGGGGGGCTCTCCTACGAGCAGTACTTC.

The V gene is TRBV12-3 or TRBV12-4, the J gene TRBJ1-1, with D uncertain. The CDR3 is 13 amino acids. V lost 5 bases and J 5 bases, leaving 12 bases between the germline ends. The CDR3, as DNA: TGTGCCAGCAGTCCCTTCGCCGAGACTGAAGCTTTCTTT. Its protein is CASSPFAETEAFF.

Written as DNA, the CDR3 is TGCAGCGTTGAGATACAGGGTTCCACTGAAGCTTTCTTT. The encoded protein is CSVEIQGSTEAFF. The chain links TRBV29-1 to TRBJ1-1; maybe TRBD1 (6 bases). Germline CDR1 is SQVTM and CDR2 is ANQGSEA. V gave up 3 bases and J gave up 4 bases, with 12 bases separating them. The CDR3 extends over 13 amino acids.

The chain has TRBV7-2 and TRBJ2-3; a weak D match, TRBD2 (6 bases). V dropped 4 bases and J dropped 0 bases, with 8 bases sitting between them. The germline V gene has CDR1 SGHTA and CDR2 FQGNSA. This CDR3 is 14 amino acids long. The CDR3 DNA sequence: TGTGCCAGCAGCTCGAGCGGGAGCACAGATACGCAGTATTTT. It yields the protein CASSSSGSTDTQYF.

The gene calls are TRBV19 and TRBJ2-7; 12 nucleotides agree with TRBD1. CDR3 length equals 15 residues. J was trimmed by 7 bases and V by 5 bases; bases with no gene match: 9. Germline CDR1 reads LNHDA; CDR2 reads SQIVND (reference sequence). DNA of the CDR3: TGTGCCAGTAGTCGGCCGGGACAGGGGGCGGGGGAGCAGTACTTC. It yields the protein CASSRPGQGAGEQYF.

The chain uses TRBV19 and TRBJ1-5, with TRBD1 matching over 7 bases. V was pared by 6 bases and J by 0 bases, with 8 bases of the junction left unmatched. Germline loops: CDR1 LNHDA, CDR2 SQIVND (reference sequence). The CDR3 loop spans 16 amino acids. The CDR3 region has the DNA TGTGCCAGTAGGGGCTGGGACAGCTATAGCAATCAGCCCCAGCATTTT. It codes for CASRGWDSYSNQPQHF.

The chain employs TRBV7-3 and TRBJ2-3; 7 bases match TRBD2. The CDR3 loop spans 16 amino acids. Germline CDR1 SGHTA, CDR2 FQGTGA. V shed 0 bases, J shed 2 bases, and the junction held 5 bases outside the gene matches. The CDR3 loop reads CASSLTGLPDTDTQYF. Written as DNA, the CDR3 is TGTGCCAGCAGCTTAACGGGACTACCCGACACAGATACGCAGTATTTT.

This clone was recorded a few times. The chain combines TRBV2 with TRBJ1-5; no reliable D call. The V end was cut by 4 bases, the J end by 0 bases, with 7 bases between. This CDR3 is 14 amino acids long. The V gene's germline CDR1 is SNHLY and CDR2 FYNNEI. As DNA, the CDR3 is TGTGCCAGCAGTGCACTTTATAGCAATCAGCCCCAGCATTTT. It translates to CASSALYSNQPQHF.

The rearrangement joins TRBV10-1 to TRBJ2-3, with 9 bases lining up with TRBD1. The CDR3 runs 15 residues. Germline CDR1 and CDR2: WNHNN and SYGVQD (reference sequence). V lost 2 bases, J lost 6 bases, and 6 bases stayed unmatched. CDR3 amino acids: CASSEGGTGTDTQYF. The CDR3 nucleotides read TGCGCCAGCAGTGAGGGGGGGACAGGGACCGATACGCAGTATTTT.

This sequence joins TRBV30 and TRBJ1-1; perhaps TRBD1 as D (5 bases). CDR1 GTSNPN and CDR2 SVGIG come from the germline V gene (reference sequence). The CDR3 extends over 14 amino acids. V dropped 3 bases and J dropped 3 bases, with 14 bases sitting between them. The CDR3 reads CAWSRGGLHTEAFF. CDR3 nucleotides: TGTGCCTGGAGCCGGGGGGGGTTGCACACTGAAGCTTTCTTT.

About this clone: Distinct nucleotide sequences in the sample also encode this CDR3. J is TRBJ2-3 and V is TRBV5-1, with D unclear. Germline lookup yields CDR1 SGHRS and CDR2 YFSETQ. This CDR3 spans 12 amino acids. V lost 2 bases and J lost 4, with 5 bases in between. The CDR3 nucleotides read TGCGCCAGCAGCTTAGCTCCAGATACGCAGTATTTT. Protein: CASSLAPDTQYF.

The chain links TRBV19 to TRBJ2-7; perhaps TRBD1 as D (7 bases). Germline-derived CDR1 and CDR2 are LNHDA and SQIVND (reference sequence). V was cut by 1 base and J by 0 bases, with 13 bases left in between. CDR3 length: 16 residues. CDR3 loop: CASSIVGQGGSYEQYF. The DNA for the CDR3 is TGTGCCAGTAGTATAGTCGGTCAGGGGGGCTCCTACGAGCAGTACTTC. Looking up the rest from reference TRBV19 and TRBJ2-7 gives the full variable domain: DGGITQSPKYLFRKEGQNVTLSCEQNLNHDAMYWYRQDPGQGLRLIYYSQIVNDFQKGDIAEGYSVSREKKESFPLTVTSAQKNPTAFYLCASSIVGQGGSYEQYFGPGTRLTVT.

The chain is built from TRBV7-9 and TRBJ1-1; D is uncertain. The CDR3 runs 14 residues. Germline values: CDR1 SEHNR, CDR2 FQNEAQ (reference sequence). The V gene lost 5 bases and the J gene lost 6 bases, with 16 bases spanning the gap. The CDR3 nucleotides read TGTGCCAGCAGCCCCTTGAGGGAATTTCCTGAAGCTTTCTTT. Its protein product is CASSPLREFPEAFF.

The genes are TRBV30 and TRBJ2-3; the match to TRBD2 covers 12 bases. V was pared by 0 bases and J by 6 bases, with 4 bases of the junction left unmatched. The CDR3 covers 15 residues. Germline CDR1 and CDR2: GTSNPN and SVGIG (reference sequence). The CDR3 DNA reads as TGTGCCTGGAGTGTGCGACTAGCGGGAGCGGATACGCAGTATTTT. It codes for CAWSVRLAGADTQYF.